This TCR beta chain comes out of a study of early T cells in non-severe SARS-CoV-2 infection. Across the study: Chains were unpaired, as sequencing was done on bulk RNA from unsorted whole blood.

This clonotype has a count of ten or more. What it binds is not known. The study, taken as a whole, reports: Anti-spike CD8 responses were favored in VDJdb matching, and private and CD4 specificities were missed.

Attachment of unique molecular identifiers was made to individual cDNA molecules. Using its own MiXCR run on the 5' RACE reads, TCRdb lists one record per CDR3 protein. Among 40,000 to 60,000 distinct CDR3 sequences, around 4.6% were seen once, and the ten largest hold roughly 6.4%. This CDR3 region has 15 residues. Trimming cost V 4 bases and J 5 bases; bases outside gene matches: 7. CDR1 and CDR2 (germline): SNHLY, FYNNEI. The J gene is TRBJ1-4, the V gene TRBV2, with 7 bases aligning to TRBD1. Sample: whole blood. This receptor was identified in an adult who was a healthcare worker with PCR-confirmed SARS-CoV-2 infection or an uninfected control (not recorded which). This CDR3 reads CASSGLRDRNEKLFF. The CDR3 DNA sequence: TGTGCCAGCAGTGGGCTACGGGACAGAAATGAAAAACTGTTTTTT. The whole variable domain, filled in from reference TRBV2 and TRBJ1-4, reads EPEVTQTPSHQVTQMGQEVILRCVPISNHLYFYWYRQILGQKVEFLVSFYNNEISEKSEIFDDQFSVERPDGSNFTLKIRSTKLEDSAMYFCASSGLRDRNEKLFFGSGTQLSVL.